Following are 27 T cell receptor beta chains from one sample sequenced in a study of T cells in Graves' hyperthyroidism and ophthalmopathy. The CDR3 regions of TCR beta were amplified from RNA transcripts. RT-PCR in the first round (using the HTBI primer set) targeted the TCR CDR3. MiXCR, run by TCRdb on the multiplex PCR reads, gives a single entry per CDR3 protein. The table shows around 440,000 distinct CDR3 sequences, with around 14% occurring only once. The sequencing input was blood. The receptors were sampled from a woman aged 18-29 years with Graves' hyperthyroidism.

This clonotype appeared many times. The genes are TRBV20-1 and TRBJ2-4; D might be TRBD1 (6 bases). The CDR3 is 16 residues long. Germline CDR1 is DFQATT and CDR2 is SNEGSKA (reference sequence). V was clipped by 2 bases and J by 3 bases, with 17 bases between them. CDR3 coding DNA: TGCAGTGCTAGAATCATACAGGGTGGAGACAAAAACATTCAGTACTTC. Its protein product is CSARIIQGGDKNIQYF.

This clonotype was detected many times. V usage is TRBV11-2 and J usage is TRBJ2-7; TRBD2 aligns across 15 bases. Germline V gene sequence: CDR1 SGHAT, CDR2 FQNNGV. CDR3 length: 18 amino acids. The trim removed 2 bases at V and 4 bases at J, leaving 9 bases unmatched. The CDR3 region has the DNA TGTGCCAGCAGCTTAACCGGACTAGCGGGAGGGCGGGGATACGAGCAGTACTTC. It encodes CASSLTGLAGGRGYEQYF.

In its sample, this clonotype was seen once. The chain couples TRBV19 to TRBJ2-2; D gene uncertain. The CDR3 contains 14 residues. Germline V gives CDR1 LNHDA, CDR2 SQIVND (reference sequence). With 1 base removed from V and 4 bases from J, the gap between germline ends came to 7 bases. The CDR3 DNA reads TGTGCCAGTAGTATAGGACAAGGCACCGGGGAGCTGTTTTTT. It encodes CASSIGQGTGELFF.

The sample holds a few counts of this clonotype. J is TRBJ2-7 and V is TRBV7-2, with TRBD2 matching over 8 bases. Germline CDR1 is SGHTA and CDR2 is FQGNSA. V dropped 2 bases and J dropped 2; count of bases not matched to a gene: 5. CDR3 size: 15 residues. The CDR3 spells CASSLTGGLAYEQYF. For the CDR3, the DNA is TGTGCCAGCAGCTTAACGGGGGGGCTCGCCTACGAGCAGTACTTC.

A few counts support this clonotype. V and J are TRBV7-2 and TRBJ2-1; TRBD1 is a possible D gene (5 bases). The CDR3 contains 14 residues. V was cut by 5 bases and J by 8 bases, with 16 bases left in between. Germline V CDR1 and CDR2: SGHTA, FQGNSA. The CDR3 loop reads CASSPKGFIHEQFF. The CDR3 DNA follows: TGTGCCAGCAGCCCGAAGGGGTTCATCCATGAGCAGTTCTTC.

This clonotype has ten or more counts. The rearrangement joins TRBV6-1 to TRBJ1-5; 11 bases line up with TRBD1. Trimming took 3 bases from V and 9 from J; bases not matched to a gene: 1. The CDR3 is 13 residues long. Germline CDR1 and CDR2: MNHNS and SASEGT. The CDR3 DNA reads as TGTGCCAGCAGTGAGGGACAGGGGGGGCCCCAGCATTTT. Its protein is CASSEGQGGPQHF.

This clonotype was seen many times. The junction shows a germline mismatch at one end, possibly a read error. The chain joins TRBV5-1 to TRBJ1-5; D is possibly TRBD1 (6 bases). Germline V gene sequence: CDR1 SGHRS, CDR2 YFSETQ. The CDR3 contains 13 residues. This CDR3 is CASSLGGGQPQHF. The CDR3 DNA reads TGTGCCAGCAGTTTGGGGGGCGGTCAGCCCCAGCATTTT.

Ten or more counts support this clonotype. The chain couples TRBV6-1 to TRBJ2-7, with D perhaps matching TRBD2 (5 bases). V dropped 0 bases and J dropped 0 bases, with 12 bases sitting between them. Germline values: CDR1 MNHNS, CDR2 SASEGT. The CDR3 extends over 16 amino acids. CDR3 amino acids: CASSEAGRGNSYEQYF. DNA of the CDR3: TGTGCCAGCAGTGAAGCAGGCCGGGGAAACTCCTACGAGCAGTACTTC.

This clonotype was picked up many times. The chain is built from TRBV7-2 and TRBJ2-1; 7 bases are shared with TRBD1. Germline lookup yields CDR1 SGHTA and CDR2 FQGNSA. Trimming took 4 bases from V and 9 from J; bases not matched to a gene: 9. This CDR3 comprises 14 residues. DNA of the CDR3: TGTGCCAGCAGCTACTCGACAGGGACCGGTGAGCAGTTCTTC. Encoded protein: CASSYSTGTGEQFF.

This clonotype showed up many times. The chain uses TRBV12-3 or TRBV12-4 and TRBJ2-1; perhaps TRBD1 as D (5 bases). Between the trimmed V and J ends, which lost 2 bases and 10 bases, there was a span of 9 bases. The CDR3 is 12 amino acids. The CDR3 is CASSLIWGEQFF. CDR3 in DNA: TGTGCCAGCAGTTTAATTTGGGGCGAGCAGTTCTTC.

This clonotype was recorded many times. V is TRBV4-1 and J is TRBJ2-3; D gene uncertain. The CDR3 has 15 amino acids. Germline V lookup: CDR1 MGHRA, CDR2 YSYEKL. V was trimmed by 6 bases and J by 6 bases, leaving 19 bases between them. The CDR3 DNA reads as TGCGCCAGCAGTGCCGTAGACCAGCAGACGGATACGCAGTATTTT. Translated, it gives CASSAVDQQTDTQYF.

Concerning this clonotype: Sequence at one end of the junction differs from germline and may be a read error. The chain is built from TRBV7-2 and TRBJ1-2; D remains unclear. There are 14 residues in the CDR3. Germline lookup yields CDR1 SGHTA and CDR2 FQGNSA. The CDR3 region is CVSSLDLTDYGYTF. As DNA, the CDR3 is TGTGTCAGCAGCTTAGACCTCACAGACTATGGCTACACCTTC.

This clonotype was counted at least ten times. The chain has TRBV3-1 and TRBJ2-1; tentatively, D is TRBD2 (6 bases). Trimming took 1 base from V and 9 from J, leaving 13 bases between them. The CDR3 spans 14 residues. Germline CDR1 LGHDT, CDR2 YNNKEL (reference sequence). The CDR3 loop is CASSQAPRGTEQFF. CDR3 nucleotide sequence: TGTGCCAGCAGCCAAGCACCTCGGGGGACTGAGCAGTTCTTC.

At least ten counts were recorded for this clonotype. The chain links TRBV19 to TRBJ1-1; 7 bases fit TRBD1. The CDR3 contains 15 residues. Trimming took 5 bases from V and 4 from J; bases not matched to a gene: 10. Germline CDR1 and CDR2: LNHDA and SQIVND (reference sequence). DNA for the CDR3: TGTGCCAGTAGTCCGACAGGGTCGAGAGCCACTGAAGCTTTCTTT. Encoded protein: CASSPTGSRATEAFF.

Of note for this clonotype: Since a much larger clone is just one base distant, this may be a read error. The genes are TRBV20-1 and TRBJ2-3, with TRBD2 matching over 7 bases. This CDR3 region has 16 residues. The germline V gene encodes CDR1 DFQATT and CDR2 SNEGSKA (reference sequence). The DNA of the CDR3 is TGCAGAGCTAGCCCCTTGGGGGGGGGGGATACAGATACGCAGTATTTT. Residues: CRASPLGGGDTDTQYF.

The chain carries TRBV4-2 and TRBJ2-2; D remains ambiguous. V was pared by 1 base and J by 10 bases, with 4 bases between. The CDR3 totals 11 residues. Germline CDR1 reads LGHNA; CDR2 reads YNFKEQ. The CDR3 here is CASSQGPELFF. The CDR3 DNA reads as TGTGCCAGCAGCCAAGGCCCGGAGCTGTTTTTT.

The chain is built from TRBV4-2 and TRBJ1-2, with TRBD1 matching over 9 bases. V trimming: 6 bases; J trimming: 8 bases; junction bases outside the gene matches: 7. Germline V CDR1 and CDR2: LGHNA, YNFKEQ. The CDR3 covers 13 residues. The DNA for the CDR3 is TGTGCCAGCAGGCTAGGGACAGGGCAAGGCTACACCTTC. It encodes CASRLGTGQGYTF.

The sample holds many counts of this clonotype. The genes are TRBV6-4 and TRBJ1-6, with TRBD1 as a possible D gene (5 bases). Germline CDR1 MRHNA, CDR2 SNTAGT. The CDR3 is 14 residues long. V shed 0 bases and J shed 9 bases, with 9 bases lying between them. The CDR3 loop reads CASSDSGDGSPLHF. The CDR3, as DNA: TGTGCCAGCAGTGACTCAGGGGATGGTTCACCCCTCCACTTT.

Many counts were recorded for this clonotype. The J gene is TRBJ2-2, the V gene TRBV3-1; no clear D gene. The CDR3 length is 15 residues. The V end was cut by 3 bases, the J end by 1 base, with 9 bases between. The germline V gene has CDR1 LGHDT and CDR2 YNNKEL (reference sequence). For the CDR3, the DNA is TGTGCCAGCAGCCACTCGGACGGGAACACCGGGGAGCTGTTTTTT. It yields the protein CASSHSDGNTGELFF.

A note on this clonotype: A read error may explain this, as a much larger clone is one base away. The chain employs TRBV3-1 and TRBJ1-1, with a possible D match to TRBD1 (6 bases). This CDR3 contains 13 residues. The V gene lost 4 bases and the J gene lost 7 bases, with 13 bases spanning the gap. Germline-derived CDR1 and CDR2 are LGHDT and YNNKEL (reference sequence). CDR3 sequence: CASSPRGGFEAFF. CDR3 DNA: TGTGCCAGCAGCCCTAGGGGGGGGTTTGAAGCTTTCTTT.

This clonotype was seen many times. CDR3: CSASRFGLAESDTQYF. The DNA of the CDR3 is TGCAGTGCTAGTAGGTTTGGACTAGCGGAGTCGGATACGCAGTATTTT. This sequence joins TRBV20-1 and TRBJ2-3; TRBD2 agrees at 10 bases. V was pared by 3 bases and J by 6 bases, with 12 bases of the junction left unmatched. Germline V lookup: CDR1 DFQATT, CDR2 SNEGSKA (reference sequence). The CDR3 sequence is 16 residues long.

This chain uses TRBV4-2 with TRBJ1-5; no clear D gene. The germline CDR1 and CDR2 sequences are LGHNA and YNFKEQ. Trimming cost V 1 base and J 5 bases, with 6 bases left between them. The CDR3 contains 13 residues. The CDR3 loop reads CASSQALHQPQHF. In nucleotides, the CDR3 is TGTGCCAGCAGCCAAGCTTTACATCAGCCCCAGCATTTT.

This clonotype was counted many times. V and J are TRBV24-1 and TRBJ2-1; 14 bases fit TRBD2. CDR3 length: 17 residues. Per the germline V gene, CDR1 is KGHDR and CDR2 is SFDVKD. V was pared by 3 bases and J by 4 bases, with 4 bases of the junction left unmatched. The CDR3 loop reads CATSDPGLAGGYNEQFF. The CDR3 region has the DNA TGTGCCACCAGTGATCCCGGACTAGCGGGAGGATACAATGAGCAGTTCTTC.

This clonotype was seen ten or more times. The V gene is TRBV3-1, the J gene TRBJ2-3; unclear D gene. Per germline, CDR1 LGHDT and CDR2 YNNKEL (reference sequence). CDR3 length: 15 residues. V was trimmed by 4 bases and J by 1 base, leaving 12 bases between them. The CDR3 is CASSPRVRGTDTQYF. The CDR3 nucleotides are TGTGCCAGCAGCCCACGGGTGCGCGGCACAGATACGCAGTATTTT.

This clonotype was counted ten times or more. The chain joins TRBV5-1 to TRBJ2-3; TRBD2 is a possible D gene (6 bases). Germline CDR1 SGHRS, CDR2 YFSETQ. This CDR3 is 14 amino acids long. Trimming left V 5 bases short and J 4 bases short, with 14 bases between. CDR3 nucleotides: TGCGCCAGCAGGGAGGGTCAAGGCGCAGATACGCAGTATTTT. This sequence encodes CASREGQGADTQYF.

The sample holds many counts of this clonotype. V and J are TRBV6-1 and TRBJ1-2; D gene uncertain. The CDR3 runs 13 residues. Germline V gene sequence: CDR1 MNHNS, CDR2 SASEGT. Deletions cut 2 bases from V and 5 bases from J, with 9 bases between. CDR3 DNA: TGTGCCAGCAGTGAAACTGGAGGGTATGGCTACACCTTC. This codes for CASSETGGYGYTF.

The genes are TRBV20-1 and TRBJ2-7, with 9 bases that match TRBD2. Germline V gene lookup returns CDR1 DFQATT and CDR2 SNEGSKA (reference sequence). The CDR3 contains 15 residues. The J segment lost 3 bases and the V segment lost 0 bases, leaving 6 bases of the junction unmatched. CDR3 amino acids: CSARDPSGTHYEQYF. CDR3 nucleotide sequence: TGCAGTGCTAGAGATCCTAGCGGGACGCACTACGAGCAGTACTTC.